The source of this T cell receptor beta chain is a study of cytomegalovirus exposure and HLA in healthy donors. Turning to this clone: No antigen is known for it.

The PCR had 60 Vbeta and 13 Jbeta primers. Repertoires were generated with immunoSEQ multiplex PCR, while TCRdb's copy carries only in-frame clones and drops some. The sample shows 150,000 to 200,000 clones, roughly 70% of them seen only once. In germline, CDR1 is SNHLY, CDR2 FYNNEI. Trimming cost V 8 bases and J 2 bases; bases outside gene matches: 12. CDR3 length: 15 amino acids. Overall study results and limits: Later on, analysis showed that most CMV-associated TCR beta chains appeared to be HLA-restricted. TCR beta V- and J-gene trimming was later associated with a missense DCLRE1C variant. Analysis performed later found more than 15,000 TCR beta sequences associated with HLA alleles at 0.05 false discovery rate.

The sequencing input was PBMCs. This clonotype was sampled from a man between 40 and 49 years old in good health and CMV-seropositive. The V call is TRBV2, the J call TRBJ2-7, with TRBD1 matching over 7 bases. The CDR3 DNA follows: TGTGCCAGCCAGTACCTAACAGGGGCCCCCTACGAGCAGTACTTC. Translation gives CASQYLTGAPYEQYF.